One and the same sample provided the 20 T cell receptor beta chains below, sequenced in a study of Graves' ophthalmopathy and Graves' hyperthyroidism. Amplified material comprised TCR beta CDR3 regions derived from RNA transcripts. The first-round RT-PCR employed HTBI primers together with the Qiagen OneStep RT-PCR kit. A multiplex PCR was then performed as the second round. TCRdb re-called the multiplex PCR reads with MiXCR, one entry per CDR3 protein. The sample records 350,000 to 400,000 distinct CDR3 sequences, 15% to 20% being singletons. The source material was peripheral blood. These receptors were taken from a woman aged 18-35 years with Graves' ophthalmopathy.

This clonotype showed up just once. This chain links TRBV6-5 with TRBJ2-7; 10 bases are a match to TRBD2. Trimming removed 0 bases from V and 6 bases from J; junction bases left unmatched: 8. This CDR3 is built from 16 residues. Germline V gene lookup returns CDR1 MNHEY and CDR2 SVGAGI. This CDR3 reads CASSYSGTSVLGEQYF. DNA for the CDR3: TGTGCCAGCAGTTACTCGGGGACTAGCGTACTCGGCGAGCAGTACTTC.

This clonotype was seen at least ten times. The CDR3 spells CASSLGDRTYEQYF. CDR3 sequence (DNA): TGTGCCAGCAGCTTAGGCGACAGAACCTACGAGCAGTACTTC. This chain connects TRBV7-2 to TRBJ2-7, with D tentatively TRBD1 (5 bases). The CDR3 consists of 14 residues. Germline assignment: CDR1 SGHTA and CDR2 FQGNSA. Deletions cut 1 base from V and 2 bases from J, with 9 bases between.

V and J are TRBV27 and TRBJ2-7; TRBD1 matches at 8 bases. The CDR3 extends over 15 amino acids. CDR1 and CDR2 (germline): MNHEY, SMNVEV (reference sequence). V was pared by 2 bases and J by 4 bases, with 7 bases of the junction left unmatched. CDR3 nucleotides: TGTGCCAGCAGTTTACACGGGACAGGAGTTTACGAGCAGTACTTC. It encodes CASSLHGTGVYEQYF.

In this sample, this clonotype turned up many times. The rearrangement links TRBV10-3 to TRBJ1-1; D call uncertain. The CDR3 covers 14 residues. Per germline, CDR1 ENHRY and CDR2 SYGVKD. Trimming pared 4 bases from V and 1 base from J, leaving 10 bases between. CDR3 amino acids: CAISAVTTNTEAFF. In nucleotides, the CDR3 is TGTGCCATCAGTGCAGTCACCACGAACACTGAAGCTTTCTTT.

The table lists this clonotype with a few counts. This may come from a read error, since a much larger clone is one base off. This rearrangement joins TRBV18 to TRBJ1-1; D is ambiguous. Between the trimmed V and J ends, which lost 8 bases and 0 bases, there was a span of 10 bases. The germline V gene encodes CDR1 KGHSH and CDR2 LQKENI. The CDR3 is 13 residues long. The CDR3 loop reads CASGYSLNTEAFF. CDR3 sequence (DNA): TGTGCCAGCGGGTACAGTCTGAACACTGAAGCTTTCTTT.

This clonotype was recorded many times. This chain joins TRBV12-3 or TRBV12-4 and TRBJ1-5; perhaps TRBD1 as D (6 bases). V shed 8 bases and J shed 4 bases, with 9 bases lying between them. This CDR3 is 12 amino acids long. CDR3 DNA: TGTGCCAGCGATACAGGGAATCAGCCCCAGCATTTT. Its protein is CASDTGNQPQHF.

J is TRBJ2-5 and V is TRBV4-2; a weak D match, TRBD1 (6 bases). The CDR3 contains 18 residues. V lost 0 bases and J 1 base, leaving 18 bases between the germline ends. CDR1 and CDR2 from the germline V gene are LGHNA and YNFKEQ. CDR3: CASSQEGSFRGSQETQYF. The CDR3 region has the DNA TGTGCCAGCAGCCAAGAGGGGTCTTTCAGGGGTTCCCAAGAGACCCAGTACTTC.

There are many counts of this clonotype. This chain joins TRBV7-2 and TRBJ2-4; 8 bases fit TRBD2. V lost 1 base, J lost 2 bases, and 4 bases stayed unmatched. From germline, CDR1 is SGHTA and CDR2 FQGNSA. The CDR3 has 16 residues. CDR3 DNA: TGTGCCAGCAGCTTAGTAGCGGGGAGGACCAAAAACATTCAGTACTTC. Protein product: CASSLVAGRTKNIQYF.

The sample holds many counts of this clonotype. V usage is TRBV24-1 and J usage is TRBJ2-3; TRBD1 matches 11 bases. Germline loops: CDR1 KGHDR, CDR2 SFDVKD. The CDR3 spans 17 residues. With V trimmed by 1 base and J by 4 bases, 6 bases remained unmatched. The CDR3 DNA is TGTGCCACCAGTGATTTACCGCGGACAGGGGGCTCAGATACGCAGTATTTT. It codes for CATSDLPRTGGSDTQYF.

This clonotype showed up many times. The rearrangement uses TRBV28 and TRBJ1-1; possibly TRBD1 for D (5 bases). This CDR3 has 14 residues. Trimming shortened V by 5 bases and J by 6 bases, and 16 bases separated the two germline ends. The germline CDR1 and CDR2 sequences are MDHEN and SYDVKM. The CDR3 protein is CASSRPGSRAEAFF. Written as DNA, the CDR3 is TGTGCCAGCAGTCGCCCAGGGTCTAGGGCTGAAGCTTTCTTT.

This clonotype was detected ten times or more. V and J are TRBV6-2 or TRBV6-3 and TRBJ2-3; D might be TRBD1 (5 bases). CDR3 length: 14 residues. CDR1 MNHEY and CDR2 SVGEGT come from the germline V gene. V was shortened by 7 bases and J by 4 bases, with 15 bases between the two germline ends. CDR3 sequence reads: CASNNWQGADTQYF. The CDR3 nucleotides read TGTGCCAGCAACAACTGGCAGGGCGCAGATACGCAGTATTTT.

This clonotype was seen ten or more times. The CDR3, as DNA: TGTGCCACCAGCAGAGATATTTCCGGTGGCACTGAAGCTTTCTTT. Protein product: CATSRDISGGTEAFF. The chain joins TRBV15 to TRBJ1-1; D not resolved. This CDR3 spans 15 amino acids. Germline CDR1 and CDR2: LNHNV and YYDKDF (reference sequence). V lost 0 bases and J 4 bases, leaving 12 bases between the germline ends.

This clonotype was counted ten times or more. The chain couples TRBV6-5 to TRBJ1-2; no clear D. The CDR3 has 13 amino acids. Trimming shortened V by 6 bases and J by 2 bases, and 10 bases separated the two germline ends. Germline CDR1 is MNHEY and CDR2 is SVGAGI. The CDR3 DNA is TGTGCCAGCAGACCAACACGGAACTATGGCTACACCTTC. Protein: CASRPTRNYGYTF.

This clonotype was detected ten times or more. This chain connects TRBV9 to TRBJ2-7; 9 positions agree with TRBD1. The germline V gene encodes CDR1 SGDLS and CDR2 YYNGEE. The length of the CDR3 is 17 residues. Germline trimming cut 4 bases from V and 6 bases from J; bases unmatched to any gene: 17. CDR3: CASSKGNRGRGSPEQYF. The CDR3, as DNA: TGTGCCAGCAGCAAGGGGAACAGGGGGCGCGGGTCACCCGAGCAGTACTTC.

This clonotype was detected many times. The chain links TRBV7-9 to TRBJ1-1; D is perhaps TRBD1 (6 bases). V lost 11 bases to trimming and J lost 0 bases, with 10 bases between them. Germline CDR1 is SEHNR and CDR2 is FQNEAQ (reference sequence). The CDR3 sequence is 12 residues long. CDR3 nucleotide sequence: TGTGCCGGAGGACAGCTGAACACTGAAGCTTTCTTT. Translation: CAGGQLNTEAFF.

This clonotype was counted ten times or more. This chain uses TRBV11-2 with TRBJ2-2, with 14 bases aligning to TRBD2. From germline, CDR1 is SGHAT and CDR2 FQNNGV. The CDR3 covers 19 residues. The V segment lost 5 bases and the J segment 2 bases; nucleotides outside the gene matches: 10. CDR3 coding DNA: TGTGCCAGCAGCACCTGGGGACTAGCGGGGGCCCCTAACACCGGGGAGCTGTTTTTT. Protein product: CASSTWGLAGAPNTGELFF.

This clonotype has at least ten counts. The chain employs TRBV27 and TRBJ2-2, with 7 bases matching TRBD2. Unmatched junction bases numbered 18, after V lost 4 bases and J lost 7 bases. Germline CDR1 is MNHEY and CDR2 is SMNVEV (reference sequence). The CDR3 loop spans 18 amino acids. CDR3 DNA sequence: TGTGCCAGCAGTTCCCCCCGAATGCGGGGGTTTTCGGTCGGGGAGCTGTTTTTT. It translates to CASSSPRMRGFSVGELFF.

For this clonotype: At one boundary the junction diverges from the germline segment, which might be a read error. The gene calls are TRBV6-2 or TRBV6-3 and TRBJ2-7; perhaps D is TRBD1 or TRBD2 (5 bases each). This CDR3 region has 13 residues. Germline CDR1 and CDR2: MNHEY and SVGEGT. The CDR3 nucleotides read TGTGCCAGCAGCCCTCTCCCCCGGGACGAACAGTACTTC. It specifies CASSPLPRDEQYF.

The CDR3 loop is CASNVQGGNSPLHF. CDR3 coding DNA: TGTGCCAGCAACGTACAGGGGGGAAATTCACCCCTCCACTTT. The chain joins TRBV28 to TRBJ1-6, with 8 bases that match TRBD1. The CDR3 extends over 14 amino acids. J gave up 7 bases and V 7 bases, and 6 bases lay outside the gene matches. Germline V CDR1 and CDR2: MDHEN, SYDVKM.

This clonotype showed up many times. The chain couples TRBV12-3 or TRBV12-4 to TRBJ2-7, with D possibly being TRBD1 or TRBD2 (5 bases each). This CDR3 spans 14 amino acids. V was shortened by 3 bases and J by 6 bases, with 15 bases between the two germline ends. CDR3 DNA sequence: TGTGCCAGCAGTTTTAGGGGACCCTCGGGCGAGCAGTACTTC. As protein: CASSFRGPSGEQYF.